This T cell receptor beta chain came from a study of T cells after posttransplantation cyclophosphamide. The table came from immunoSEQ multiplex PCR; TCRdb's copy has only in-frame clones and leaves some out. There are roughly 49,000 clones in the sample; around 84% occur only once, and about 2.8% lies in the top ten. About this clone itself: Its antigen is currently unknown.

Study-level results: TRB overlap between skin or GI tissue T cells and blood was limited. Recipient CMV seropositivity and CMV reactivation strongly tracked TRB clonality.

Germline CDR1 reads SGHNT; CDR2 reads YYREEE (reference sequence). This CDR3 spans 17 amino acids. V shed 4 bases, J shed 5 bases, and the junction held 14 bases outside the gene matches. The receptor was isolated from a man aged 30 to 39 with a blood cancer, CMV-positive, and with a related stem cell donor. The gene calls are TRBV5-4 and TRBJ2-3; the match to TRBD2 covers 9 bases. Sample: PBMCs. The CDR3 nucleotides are TGTGCCAGCAGCCGCCCGGGGGGAGCGGGAGGTATAGATACGCAGTATTTT. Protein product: CASSRPGGAGGIDTQYF.